The clone carrying this TCR beta chain has more than one count but fewer than ten. TCRdb reprocessed the PCR reads with MiXCR, giving one entry per CDR3 protein. The sample yields approximately 93,000 distinct CDR3 sequences, nearly 25% seen once. This sample stems from a study of molecular identifiers for immune sequencing clone quantification. There are 16 residues in the CDR3. Trimming left V 8 bases short and J 0 bases short, with 18 bases between. The sequence was collected from a human donor in good health. Some libraries in this study had Jurkat cell RNA spiked in. The source material was naive CD8+ T cells from blood, with Jurkat cell RNA spiked in. Subset of the sample: FACS-sorted CD8+CD4-CCR7+CD45RA+ naive T cells. V and J are TRBV5-3 and TRBJ2-1, with D perhaps given as TRBD1 or TRBD2 (5 bases each). TRBV5-3 is marked as an open reading frame, function uncertain. Written as DNA, the CDR3 is TGTGCCAGCGGTGAGGGGACCCTTACCTCCTACAATGAGCAGTTCTTC. Its protein product is CASGEGTLTSYNEQFF.